This T cell receptor (beta chain) was recovered during a study of CD8 T cells in ankylosing spondylitis (dated by TCRdb to about 2017). About the investigation overall: To find TCR variants linked to disease, the study profiled T cell receptor beta repertoires in ankylosing spondylitis patients and healthy donors. The full study cohort was made up of 25 ankylosing spondylitis patients and 108 healthy donors. Samples of peripheral blood were taken, and for ankylosing spondylitis patients, synovial fluid was collected as well. The study at large found these results: The disease-linked clones were reported as significantly enriched in matched synovial fluid samples from ankylosing spondylitis patients. Some motif variants had previously been reported in the synovial fluid and blood of reactive arthritis patients, which suggests shared mechanisms of disease initiation. The disease-linked clones had a CD8+ phenotype and were found at relatively low frequencies in peripheral blood. Blood from ankylosing spondylitis patients appeared to be characterized by a TCR beta motif composed of about eight highly homologous amino acid variants.

The listed sequencing device is Illumina HiSeq 2500. Quantitative 5'-RACE with molecular barcodes was the method used to prepare the TCR beta libraries. The original methods were these. A new computational method based on a probabilistic model of VDJ rearrangement was used to identify disease-linked TCR variants. Using fastp at Q25 and MiXCR, TCRdb reprocessed the public reads and kept productive beta chains. Rows are unified per CDR3 protein, each entry keeping the most common DNA and genes. These V and J calls derive from TCRdb rather than the authors' analysis. This sample comprises fewer than 200,000 distinct CDR3 sequences, approximately 18% of them detected only once. Jointly, the top ten make up around 4% of the sample. As concerns this clonotype: The specificity of this receptor is unknown. Base qualities are not provided; no much larger clone lies one nucleotide away.

There are 13 amino acids in the CDR3, from cysteine to phenylalanine inclusive. Just the 39-base CDR3 DNA is kept, in frame starting at base 1. The V end loses 0 bases and the J end loses 7 bases, and a stretch of 9 bases separates them. CDR1 and CDR2 are read off the germline V gene as MGHDK and SYGVNS. This receptor chain uses TRBV25-1 and TRBJ1-2; the D gene is unclear. The specimen was blood, either unsorted or a sorted T cell fraction (not recorded which). The clonotype originates from a male donor aged 5-30 years with ankylosing spondylitis or in good health (not recorded which). Donor details come from another sample of the same person, matched by shared clones. For the CDR3, the sequence is CASSEYFSFGYTF. The DNA sequence follows: TGTGCCAGCAGTGAATACTTCAGCTTTGGCTACACCTTC.